This entry is about one T cell receptor (beta chain). Its antigen is currently unknown. This entry is derived from a study of CXCR3-negative and CXCR3-positive naive CD8 T cells. Study results and caveats: Within a donor, both naive subsets shared TRBV-TRBJ usage, unlike memory cells. Once cells were cryopreserved, CXCR3 expression went down partly, and most assays used fresh PBMCs. Higher TRB CDR3 hydrophobicity marked CXCR3-positive naive cells relative to CXCR3-negative naive cells.

Germline assignment: CDR1 SGHVS and CDR2 FNYEAQ. The CDR3 extends over 16 amino acids. Identification of naive CD8+ T cells rested on CD45RO-CCR7+CD27+CD95- status. Via 5' RACE with UMI labels, TRB cDNA libraries were prepared. Following a re-call of the 5' RACE reads, TCRdb has one entry per CDR3 protein and lacks DNA. The sample holds tens of thousands of distinct CDR3 sequences. The sequencing sample was made of naive CXCR3+ CD8+ T cells from blood. Subset: CD45RO-CCR7+CD27+CD95- naive CD8+ T cells expressing CXCR3 (TNR3+). The V and J genes are TRBV7-6 and TRBJ1-1; the TCRdb call, TRBD1, lacks DNA for checking. The clonotype comes from a human donor in good health. Some clones in this sample may be carry-over from other donors' samples. This chain's CDR3 is CASSPDRVKVGSEAFF.